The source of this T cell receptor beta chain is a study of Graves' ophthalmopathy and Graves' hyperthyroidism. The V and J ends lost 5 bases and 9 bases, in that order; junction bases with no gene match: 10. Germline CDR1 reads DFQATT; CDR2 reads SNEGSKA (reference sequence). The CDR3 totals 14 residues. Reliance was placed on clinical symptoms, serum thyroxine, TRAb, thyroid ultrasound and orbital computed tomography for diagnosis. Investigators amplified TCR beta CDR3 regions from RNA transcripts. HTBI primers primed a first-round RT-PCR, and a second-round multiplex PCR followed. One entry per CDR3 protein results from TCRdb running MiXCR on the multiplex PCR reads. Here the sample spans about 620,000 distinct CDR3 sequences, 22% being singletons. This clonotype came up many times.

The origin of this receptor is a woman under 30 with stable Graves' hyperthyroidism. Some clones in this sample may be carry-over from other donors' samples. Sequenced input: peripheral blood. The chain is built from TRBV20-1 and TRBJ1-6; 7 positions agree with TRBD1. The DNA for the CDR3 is TGCAGTGCTGCCGGCAGGGGGGTATTTTCACCCCTCCACTTT. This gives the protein CSAAGRGVFSPLHF.